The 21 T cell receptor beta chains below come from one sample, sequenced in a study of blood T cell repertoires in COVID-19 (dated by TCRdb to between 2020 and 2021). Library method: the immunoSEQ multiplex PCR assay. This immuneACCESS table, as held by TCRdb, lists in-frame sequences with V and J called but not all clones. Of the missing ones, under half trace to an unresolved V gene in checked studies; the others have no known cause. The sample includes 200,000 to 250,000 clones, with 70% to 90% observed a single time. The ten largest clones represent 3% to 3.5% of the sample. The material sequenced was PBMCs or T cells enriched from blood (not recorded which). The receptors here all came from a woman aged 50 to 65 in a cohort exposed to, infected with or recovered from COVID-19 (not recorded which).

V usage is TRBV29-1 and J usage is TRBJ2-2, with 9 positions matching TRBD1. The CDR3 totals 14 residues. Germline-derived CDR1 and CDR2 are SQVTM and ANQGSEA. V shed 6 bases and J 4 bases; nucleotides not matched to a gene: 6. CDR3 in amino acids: CSVDRGSGTGELFF. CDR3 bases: TGCAGCGTAGACAGGGGGTCGGGCACCGGGGAGCTGTTTTTT.

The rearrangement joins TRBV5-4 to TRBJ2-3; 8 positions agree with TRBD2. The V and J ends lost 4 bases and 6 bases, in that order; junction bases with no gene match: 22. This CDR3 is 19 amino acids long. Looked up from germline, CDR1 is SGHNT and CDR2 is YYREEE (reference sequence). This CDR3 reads CASSPGPELAVQMWDTQYF. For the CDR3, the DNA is TGTGCCAGCAGCCCCGGGCCGGAACTAGCGGTCCAAATGTGGGATACGCAGTATTTT.

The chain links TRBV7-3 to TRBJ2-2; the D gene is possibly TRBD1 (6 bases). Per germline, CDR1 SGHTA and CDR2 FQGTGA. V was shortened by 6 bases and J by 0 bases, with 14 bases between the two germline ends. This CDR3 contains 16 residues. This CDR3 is CASRPEGGANTGELFF. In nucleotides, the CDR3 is TGTGCCAGCAGGCCCGAAGGGGGAGCGAACACCGGGGAGCTGTTTTTT.

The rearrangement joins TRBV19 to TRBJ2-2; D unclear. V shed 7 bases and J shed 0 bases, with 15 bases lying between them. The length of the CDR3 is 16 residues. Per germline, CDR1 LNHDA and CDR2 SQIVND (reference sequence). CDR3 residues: CASTTIWATNTGELFF. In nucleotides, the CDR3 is TGTGCCAGTACCACCATCTGGGCTACGAACACCGGGGAGCTGTTTTTT.

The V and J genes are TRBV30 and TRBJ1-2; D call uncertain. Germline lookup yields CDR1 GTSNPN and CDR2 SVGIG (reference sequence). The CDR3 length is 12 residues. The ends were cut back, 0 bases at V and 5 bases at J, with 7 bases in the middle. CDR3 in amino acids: CAWSVTTYGYTF. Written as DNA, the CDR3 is TGTGCCTGGAGTGTAACGACTTATGGCTACACCTTC.

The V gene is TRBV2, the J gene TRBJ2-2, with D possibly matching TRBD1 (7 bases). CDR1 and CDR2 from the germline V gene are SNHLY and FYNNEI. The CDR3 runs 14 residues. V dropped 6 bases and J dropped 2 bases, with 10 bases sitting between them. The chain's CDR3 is CASRQGGNTGELFF. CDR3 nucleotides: TGTGCCAGCAGGCAGGGGGGCAACACCGGGGAGCTGTTTTTT.

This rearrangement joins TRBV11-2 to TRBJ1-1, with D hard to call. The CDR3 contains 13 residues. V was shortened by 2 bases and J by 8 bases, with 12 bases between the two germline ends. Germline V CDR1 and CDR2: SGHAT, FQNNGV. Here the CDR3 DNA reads TGTGCCAGCAGCTTATATCCGGTCTCGGAAGCTTTCTTT. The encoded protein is CASSLYPVSEAFF. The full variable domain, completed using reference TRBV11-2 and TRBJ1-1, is EAGVAQSPRYKIIEKRQSVAFWCNPISGHATLYWYQQILGQGPKLLIQFQNNGVVDDSQLPKDRFSAERLKGVDSTLKIQPAKLEDSAVYLCASSLYPVSEAFFGQGTRLTVV.

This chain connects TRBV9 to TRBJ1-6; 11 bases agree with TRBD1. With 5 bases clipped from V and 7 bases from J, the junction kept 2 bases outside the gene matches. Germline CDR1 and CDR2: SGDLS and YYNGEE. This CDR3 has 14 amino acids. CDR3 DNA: TGTGCCAGCAGGGGACAGGGGGGGAATTCACCCCTCCACTTT. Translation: CASRGQGGNSPLHF.

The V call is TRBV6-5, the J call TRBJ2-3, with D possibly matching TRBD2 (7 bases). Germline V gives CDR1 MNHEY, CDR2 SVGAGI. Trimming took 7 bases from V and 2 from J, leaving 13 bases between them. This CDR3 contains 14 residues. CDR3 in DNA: TGTGCCAGCAATAGGGGGGGGGCCACAGATACGCAGTATTTT. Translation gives CASNRGGATDTQYF.

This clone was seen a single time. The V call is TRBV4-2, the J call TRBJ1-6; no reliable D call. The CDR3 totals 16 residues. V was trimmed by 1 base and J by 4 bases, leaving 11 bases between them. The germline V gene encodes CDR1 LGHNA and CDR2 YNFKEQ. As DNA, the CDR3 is TGTGCCAGCAGCCAAGTTGAGATTCGGTATAATTCACCCCTCCACTTT. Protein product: CASSQVEIRYNSPLHF.

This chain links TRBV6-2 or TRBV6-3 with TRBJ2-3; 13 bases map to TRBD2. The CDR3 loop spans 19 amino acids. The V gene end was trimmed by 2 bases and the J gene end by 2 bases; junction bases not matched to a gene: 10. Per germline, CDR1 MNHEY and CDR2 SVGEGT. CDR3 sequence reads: CASSYPRLAGGLPTDTQYF. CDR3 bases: TGTGCCAGCAGTTACCCCAGACTAGCGGGGGGCCTCCCCACAGATACGCAGTATTTT.

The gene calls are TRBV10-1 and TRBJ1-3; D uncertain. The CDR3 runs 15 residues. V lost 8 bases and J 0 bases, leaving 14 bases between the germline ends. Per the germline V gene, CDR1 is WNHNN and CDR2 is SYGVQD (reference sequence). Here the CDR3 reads CASAASGSSGNTIYF. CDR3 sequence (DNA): TGCGCCAGCGCCGCGTCGGGGAGCTCTGGAAACACCATATATTTT.

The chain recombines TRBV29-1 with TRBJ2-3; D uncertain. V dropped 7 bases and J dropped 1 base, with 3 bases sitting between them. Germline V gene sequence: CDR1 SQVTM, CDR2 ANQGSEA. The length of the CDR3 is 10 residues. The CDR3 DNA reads TGCAGCGCCGGCACAGATACGCAGTATTTT. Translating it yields CSAGTDTQYF.

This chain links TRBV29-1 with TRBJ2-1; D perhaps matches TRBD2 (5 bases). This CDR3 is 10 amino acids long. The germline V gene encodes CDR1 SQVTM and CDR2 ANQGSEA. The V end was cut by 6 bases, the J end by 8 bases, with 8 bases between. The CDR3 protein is CSVGVDEQFF. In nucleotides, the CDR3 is TGCAGCGTGGGAGTGGATGAGCAGTTCTTC.

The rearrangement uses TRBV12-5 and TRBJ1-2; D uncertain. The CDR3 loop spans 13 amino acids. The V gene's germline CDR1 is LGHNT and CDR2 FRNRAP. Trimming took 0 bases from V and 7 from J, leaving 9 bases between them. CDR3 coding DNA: TGTGCTAGTGGTTTGGTAATCGGAGGTGGCTACACCTTC. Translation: CASGLVIGGGYTF. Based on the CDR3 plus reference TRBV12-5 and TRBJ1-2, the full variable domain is DARVTQTPRHKVTEMGQEVTMRCQPILGHNTVFWYRQTMMQGLELLAYFRNRAPLDDSGMPKDRFSAEMPDATLATLKIQPSEPRDSAVYFCASGLVIGGGYTFGSGTRLTVV.

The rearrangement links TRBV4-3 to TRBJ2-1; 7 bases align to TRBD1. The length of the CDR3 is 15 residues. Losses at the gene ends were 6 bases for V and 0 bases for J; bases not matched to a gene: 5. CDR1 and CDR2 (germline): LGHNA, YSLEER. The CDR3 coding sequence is TGCGCCAGCAGACCGGACAGGAACTCCTACAATGAGCAGTTCTTC. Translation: CASRPDRNSYNEQFF.

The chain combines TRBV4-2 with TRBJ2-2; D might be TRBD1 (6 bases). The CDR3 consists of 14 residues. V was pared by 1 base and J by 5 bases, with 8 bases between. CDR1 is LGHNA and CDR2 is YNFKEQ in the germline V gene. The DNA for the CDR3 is TGTGCCAGCAGCCAAGTAAGGGGGACCGGGGAGCTGTTTTTT. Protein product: CASSQVRGTGELFF.

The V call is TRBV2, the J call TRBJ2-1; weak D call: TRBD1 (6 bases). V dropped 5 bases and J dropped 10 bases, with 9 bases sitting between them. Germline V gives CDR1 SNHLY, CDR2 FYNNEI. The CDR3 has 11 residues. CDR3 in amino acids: CASSSDREQFF. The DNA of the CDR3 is TGTGCCAGCAGTTCCGACAGGGAGCAGTTCTTC.

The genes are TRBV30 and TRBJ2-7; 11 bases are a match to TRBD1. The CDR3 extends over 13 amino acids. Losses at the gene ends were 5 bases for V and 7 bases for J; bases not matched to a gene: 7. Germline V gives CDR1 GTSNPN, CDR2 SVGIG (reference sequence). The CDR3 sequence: CAWGRDRGREQYF. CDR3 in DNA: TGTGCCTGGGGGCGGGACAGGGGGAGAGAGCAGTACTTC.

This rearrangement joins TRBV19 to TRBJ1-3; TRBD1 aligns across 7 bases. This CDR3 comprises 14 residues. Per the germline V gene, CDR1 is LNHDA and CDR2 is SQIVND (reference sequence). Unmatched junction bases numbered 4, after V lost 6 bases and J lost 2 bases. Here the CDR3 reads CASRTGEAGNTIYF. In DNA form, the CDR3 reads TGTGCCAGTAGAACAGGGGAGGCTGGAAACACCATATATTTT.

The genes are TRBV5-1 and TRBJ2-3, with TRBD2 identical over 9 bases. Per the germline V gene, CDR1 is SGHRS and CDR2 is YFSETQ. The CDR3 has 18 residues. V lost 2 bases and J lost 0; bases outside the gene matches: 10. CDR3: CASSLTRSGGSSTDTQYF. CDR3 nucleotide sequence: TGCGCCAGCAGCTTAACACGTAGCGGGGGATCTAGCACAGATACGCAGTATTTT.